Sequencing of this T cell receptor beta chain was carried out in a study of PD-L1 blockade in urothelial cancer. Study background: Patients, treated from about 2014 onward, received atezolizumab 1,200 mg intravenously every 3 weeks.

V dropped 4 bases and J dropped 6 bases, with 15 bases sitting between them. The germline V gene encodes CDR1 MGHRA and CDR2 YSYEKL. This CDR3 is 14 amino acids long. Clones were read by immunoSEQ multiplex PCR, and TCRdb kept only the in-frame ones, dropping some. The top ten clones hold approximately 14% of a sample with some 89,000 clones, about 85% of them seen once. The sample's time point: pretreatment peripheral blood. Each patient supplied 1 to 8 pretreatment and on-treatment samples. The gene calls are TRBV4-1 and TRBJ1-2; perhaps TRBD1 as D (6 bases). The clonotype was recovered from a man in his sixties with urothelial cancer. Specimen: PBMCs, collected around atezolizumab (anti-PD-L1) treatment. CDR3 sequence (DNA): TGCGCCAGCAGCCGAGTAGGGACAATCGATGGCTACACCTTC. Translation gives CASSRVGTIDGYTF.